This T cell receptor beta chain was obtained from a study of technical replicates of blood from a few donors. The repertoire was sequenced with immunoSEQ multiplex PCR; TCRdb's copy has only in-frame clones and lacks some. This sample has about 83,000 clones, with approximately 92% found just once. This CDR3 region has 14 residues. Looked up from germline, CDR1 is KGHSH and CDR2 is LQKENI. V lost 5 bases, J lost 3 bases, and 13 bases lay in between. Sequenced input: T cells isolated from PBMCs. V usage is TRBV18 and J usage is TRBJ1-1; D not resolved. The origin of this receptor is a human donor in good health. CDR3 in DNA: TGTGCCAGCTCAACCGGGGTCGTCGACACTGAAGCTTTCTTT. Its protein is CASSTGVVDTEAFF.